These 24 T cell receptor beta chains were all obtained from the same sample, sequenced in a study of T cell changes during pregnancy in multiple sclerosis. The repertoire was sequenced with immunoSEQ multiplex PCR; TCRdb's copy has only in-frame clones and lacks some. Of tens of thousands of clones listed, approximately 90% are singletons. This specimen consisted of CD4+ T cells from peripheral blood mononuclear cells, obtained in the second trimester of pregnancy. These receptors came from a female donor with multiple sclerosis, enrolled in a pregnancy study.

This chain uses TRBV7-2 with TRBJ2-1; TRBD2 aligns across 14 bases. Germline V CDR1 and CDR2: SGHTA, FQGNSA. Unmatched junction bases numbered 6, after V lost 4 bases and J lost 7 bases. This CDR3 spans 16 amino acids. The CDR3 region is CASSYPGLAGANEQFF. Here the CDR3 DNA reads TGTGCCAGCAGCTACCCGGGACTAGCGGGAGCGAATGAGCAGTTCTTC.

The chain combines TRBV5-8 with TRBJ1-5; TRBD1 matches 11 bases. This CDR3 has 16 residues. The V gene's germline CDR1 is SGHTS and CDR2 YDEGEE. V lost 0 bases, J lost 6 bases, and 5 bases stayed unmatched. For the CDR3, the DNA is TGTGCCAGCAGCTTGGTAAGGACAGGGGGCGGTCAGCCCCAGCATTTT. Encoded protein: CASSLVRTGGGQPQHF.

The chain carries TRBV19 and TRBJ1-5; D gene unclear. The germline V gene has CDR1 LNHDA and CDR2 SQIVND (reference sequence). The CDR3 sequence is 17 residues long. V was cut by 2 bases and J by 2 bases, with 16 bases left in between. Here the CDR3 DNA reads TGTGCCAGTAGTATAACCATCTGGCCCAGTGGCAATCAGCCCCAGCATTTT. This encodes CASSITIWPSGNQPQHF.

The V gene is TRBV28, the J gene TRBJ1-2, with unresolved D. In germline, CDR1 is MDHEN, CDR2 SYDVKM. V gave up 5 bases and J gave up 4 bases, with 14 bases separating them. The CDR3 extends over 14 amino acids. The CDR3 sequence: CASSPSGRSYGYTF. The DNA of the CDR3 is TGTGCCAGCAGTCCCTCGGGGAGAAGCTATGGCTACACCTTC.

CDR3 in DNA: TGTGCCAGCAGCTCCCCCCCCGGTCTAACGAGCTCCTACAATGAGCAGTTCTTC. Translation gives CASSSPPGLTSSYNEQFF. This chain joins TRBV11-2 and TRBJ2-1, with D hard to call. The CDR3 has 18 amino acids. Trimming cost V 4 bases and J 0 bases, with 19 bases left between them. Looked up from germline, CDR1 is SGHAT and CDR2 is FQNNGV.

The rearrangement uses TRBV11-3 and TRBJ2-2, with D unclear. V was trimmed by 1 base and J by 1 base, leaving 4 bases between them. Germline assignment: CDR1 SGHNT and CDR2 YENEEA. This CDR3 has 14 amino acids. The CDR3, as DNA: TGTGCCAGCAGCTTAGGCGGGAACACCGGGGAGCTGTTTTTT. This codes for CASSLGGNTGELFF.

The chain has TRBV6-4 and TRBJ2-1; 12 nucleotides match TRBD2. Germline-derived CDR1 and CDR2 are MRHNA and SNTAGT. Trimming at V came to 6 bases and at J to 9 bases, leaving 6 bases not matched to a gene. This CDR3 is built from 14 residues. CDR3 protein: CASSLAGGPGEQFF. The DNA for the CDR3 is TGTGCCAGCAGCCTAGCGGGGGGGCCCGGTGAGCAGTTCTTC.

This clone was observed once. The rearrangement links TRBV7-2 to TRBJ2-3, with 10 bases identical to TRBD2. Germline lookup yields CDR1 SGHTA and CDR2 FQGNSA. Losses at the gene ends were 5 bases for V and 2 bases for J; bases not matched to a gene: 13. There are 18 residues in the CDR3. The CDR3 region has the DNA TGTGCCAGCAGCCGCGGAGGGCTAGCGGGGGTTTTCACAGATACGCAGTATTTT. This gives the protein CASSRGGLAGVFTDTQYF.

The chain combines TRBV18 with TRBJ2-7; D gene uncertain. The CDR3 spans 12 residues. The V end lost 4 bases, the J end lost 2 bases, and 6 bases lay between the germline ends. Germline lookup yields CDR1 KGHSH and CDR2 LQKENI. The CDR3 is CASSHGAYEQYF. The CDR3 DNA is TGTGCCAGCTCACACGGAGCCTACGAGCAGTACTTC. Full variable domain (missing parts from reference TRBV18 and TRBJ2-7): NAGVMQNPRHLVRRRGQEARLRCSPMKGHSHVYWYRQLPEEGLKFMVYLQKENIIDESGMPKERFSAEFPKEGPSILRIQQVVRGDSAAYFCASSHGAYEQYFGPGTRLTVT.

The chain links TRBV6-1 to TRBJ2-7; D remains ambiguous. Trimming took 6 bases from V and 2 from J, leaving 11 bases between them. This CDR3 contains 13 residues. Germline V lookup: CDR1 MNHNS, CDR2 SASEGT. The DNA of the CDR3 is TGTGCCAGCAGAGATAGAGGCCCCTACGAGCAGTACTTC. It is translated as CASRDRGPYEQYF.

The chain carries TRBV5-5 and TRBJ2-7; D might be TRBD1 (6 bases). The V end lost 0 bases, the J end lost 5 bases, and 15 bases lay between the germline ends. From germline, CDR1 is SGHKS and CDR2 YYEKEE (reference sequence). CDR3 size: 15 residues. In nucleotides, the CDR3 is TGTGCCAGCAGCTTGGGTGCAGGGGCTAGTGACGAGCAGTACTTC. This translates into CASSLGAGASDEQYF.

The chain recombines TRBV19 with TRBJ1-1, with D tentatively TRBD1 (6 bases). The V end was cut by 4 bases, the J end by 1 base, with 10 bases between. The V gene's germline CDR1 is LNHDA and CDR2 SQIVND (reference sequence). The CDR3 extends over 14 amino acids. In DNA, the CDR3 is TGTGCCAGTAGTACCAGACAGGAGAACACTGAAGCTTTCTTT. Translating it yields CASSTRQENTEAFF.

The chain carries TRBV9 and TRBJ1-2, with TRBD1 matching 8 bases. The CDR3 has 15 residues. The J segment lost 3 bases and the V segment lost 0 bases, leaving 4 bases of the junction unmatched. CDR1 and CDR2 (germline): SGDLS, YYNGEE. CDR3 amino acids: CASSVGYRGDYGYTF. The CDR3 coding sequence is TGTGCCAGCAGCGTAGGGTACAGGGGGGACTATGGCTACACCTTC.

The chain joins TRBV9 to TRBJ2-7; the D is unclear. Trimming shortened V by 2 bases and J by 4 bases, and 4 bases separated the two germline ends. CDR1 and CDR2 from the germline V gene are SGDLS and YYNGEE. The CDR3 runs to 11 residues. The chain's CDR3 is CASSVPYEQYF. In DNA form, the CDR3 reads TGTGCCAGCAGCGTCCCATACGAGCAGTACTTC.

The J gene is TRBJ2-5, the V gene TRBV7-9; 14 positions agree with TRBD2. Germline CDR1 reads SEHNR; CDR2 reads FQNEAQ (reference sequence). The CDR3 runs 15 residues. V was clipped by 3 bases and J by 4 bases; unmatched bases: 1. The CDR3 DNA reads TGTGCCAGCAGCTTGACTAGCGGGGGGGCAGAGACCCAGTACTTC. Translated: CASSLTSGGAETQYF.

The V gene is TRBV30, the J gene TRBJ2-7; maybe TRBD1 (5 bases). The CDR3 covers 12 residues. V was clipped by 1 base and J by 3 bases, with 7 bases between them. The V gene's germline CDR1 is GTSNPN and CDR2 SVGIG (reference sequence). Here the CDR3 DNA reads TGTGCCTGGAGTGGTCAGGGCTACGAGCAGTACTTC. Its protein product is CAWSGQGYEQYF.

DNA of the CDR3: TGCAGCGTTGGTATGGGCCACGAGCAGTACTTC. Translation gives CSVGMGHEQYF. The chain recombines TRBV29-1 with TRBJ2-7; no clear D gene. CDR3 length equals 11 residues. Trimming cost V 4 bases and J 5 bases, with 9 bases left between them. CDR1 SQVTM and CDR2 ANQGSEA come from the germline V gene.

This chain links TRBV5-8 with TRBJ2-3; TRBD2 matches 8 bases. CDR3 length equals 14 residues. V was clipped by 1 base and J by 6 bases; unmatched bases: 4. In germline, CDR1 is SGHTS, CDR2 YDEGEE. CDR3: CASSLIAGTDTQYF. CDR3 DNA: TGTGCCAGCAGCTTGATAGCGGGGACCGATACGCAGTATTTT.

V gene TRBV19 combines with J gene TRBJ2-1; 7 nucleotides match TRBD1. Germline assignment: CDR1 LNHDA and CDR2 SQIVND (reference sequence). Trimming took 3 bases from V and 4 from J; bases not matched to a gene: 6. This CDR3 has 15 amino acids. CDR3 in amino acids: CASSIEGQPYNEQFF. The CDR3 coding sequence is TGTGCCAGTAGTATCGAGGGACAGCCATACAATGAGCAGTTCTTC.

This sequence joins TRBV30 and TRBJ1-3; D call uncertain. The length of the CDR3 is 15 residues. With 2 bases removed from V and 0 bases from J, the gap between germline ends came to 11 bases. The germline V gene has CDR1 GTSNPN and CDR2 SVGIG (reference sequence). CDR3 in DNA: TGTGCCTGGAGTAACGGGAGACGCTCTGGAAACACCATATATTTT. Encoded protein: CAWSNGRRSGNTIYF.

V and J are TRBV5-8 and TRBJ1-5; a possible D gene is TRBD1 (6 bases). CDR3 size: 18 residues. Trimming removed 3 bases from V and 0 bases from J, with 19 bases in between. Germline CDR1 is SGHTS and CDR2 is YDEGEE. For the CDR3, the DNA is TGTGCCAGCAGCTACAACAGGGTTGGGGTCTATAGCAATCAGCCCCAGCATTTT. Translating gives CASSYNRVGVYSNQPQHF.

This clone came up once. The chain has TRBV21-1 and TRBJ2-7; the DNA was not used to check the table's D call, TRBD2. TRBV21-1 is a pseudogene locus. The CDR3 has 14 residues. CDR3 amino acids: CASSTEREGYEQYF. The CDR3 coding sequence is TGTGCCAGCAGCACAGAAAGAGAGGGTTACGAGCAGTACTTC.

This chain links TRBV30 with TRBJ1-4, with D hard to call. The V gene lost 4 bases and the J gene lost 11 bases, with 11 bases spanning the gap. CDR1 and CDR2 (germline): GTSNPN, SVGIG (reference sequence). This CDR3 has 11 residues. The CDR3 DNA reads as TGTGCCTGGAAAATTCGCGGGAAACTGTTTTTT. It is translated as CAWKIRGKLFF.

The chain uses TRBV5-1 and TRBJ2-7; 8 nucleotides match TRBD1. Germline V CDR1 and CDR2: SGHRS, YFSETQ. CDR3 length equals 15 residues. Trimming cost V 0 bases and J 3 bases; bases outside gene matches: 5. The CDR3 reads CASSLGTGRYYEQYF. CDR3 nucleotide sequence: TGCGCCAGCAGCTTGGGGACAGGGAGGTACTACGAGCAGTACTTC.